Included here is one T cell receptor beta chain sequence, with context. Its antigen is currently unknown. This sample stems from a study of shared clonotypes between healthy human individuals. TCRdb's copy holds only in-frame clones and misses some; the assay was immunoSEQ multiplex PCR. This table has some 2.3 million clones, over 85% appearing once. Between the trimmed V and J ends, which lost 4 bases and 3 bases, there was a span of 14 bases. This CDR3 is 14 amino acids long. Germline V gives CDR1 SGHRS, CDR2 YFSETQ. Overall study findings and caveats: Naive CD4 clonotypes overlapped across a handful of donors at approximately 5.5%.

The donor cohort consisted entirely of Caucasian adults residing in Nashville, Tennessee. The V gene is TRBV5-1, the J gene TRBJ2-7; TRBD1 is a possible D gene (6 bases). The specimen sequenced was naive CD4+ T cells from PBMCs. Subset in this sample: CD45RA+ positively selected. This TCR derives from a man younger than 35 in good health. Some clones in this sample may be carry-over from other donors' samples. CDR3 nucleotides: TGCGCCAGCAGCCGAGACAGGCGCGTCTACGAGCAGTACTTC. The encoded protein is CASSRDRRVYEQYF.